This TCR beta chain stems from a study of metastatic and nonmetastatic thyroid tumors. The overall study: Thyroid patients, malignant and benign, had repertoires compared across blood and tumor or nodule tissue.

This clone qualifies as medium-sized. Using MiXCR, TCRdb reanalyzed the PCR reads. The sample holds 14,000 or so clones, approximately 32% seen once. There were no patients who had received any treatment before thyroid surgery. Deletions cut 5 bases from V and 1 base from J, with 3 bases between. The CDR3 runs to 12 residues. Germline V gives CDR1 SEHNR, CDR2 FQNEAQ (reference sequence). This clonotype was obtained from a female donor with papillary thyroid cancer or a benign thyroid nodule (not recorded which). Some clones in this sample may be carry-over from other donors' samples. The specimen was tumor tissue. The rearrangement joins TRBV7-9 to TRBJ1-3; D call uncertain. The CDR3 DNA sequence: TGTGCCAGCAGCCCGTCTGGAAACACCATATATTTT. Its protein product is CASSPSGNTIYF.